The 32 T cell receptor beta chains presented below share a single source sample, sequenced in a study of blood T cell repertoires in COVID-19. Produced via immunoSEQ multiplex PCR; TCRdb's table is partial and in-frame only. The data hold roughly 190,000 clones, with around 82% observed a single time. What was sequenced was PBMCs or T cells enriched from blood (not recorded which). The receptors were sampled from a woman aged 55-69 years with acute COVID-19.

At least ten counts were recorded for this clone. The rearrangement links TRBV6-5 to TRBJ1-5; 7 nucleotides line up with TRBD1. Trimming removed 6 bases from V and 5 bases from J; junction bases left unmatched: 10. The CDR3 has 15 residues. From germline, CDR1 is MNHEY and CDR2 SVGAGI. DNA for the CDR3: TGTGCCAGCAGACCAGACAGGGACGGACATCAGCCCCAGCATTTT. This translates into CASRPDRDGHQPQHF.

This chain links TRBV4-1 with TRBJ1-2; D gene uncertain. Trimming shortened V by 1 base and J by 4 bases, and 16 bases separated the two germline ends. The CDR3 has 16 residues. Germline V gene data show CDR1 as MGHRA and CDR2 as YSYEKL. CDR3 in amino acids: CASSQAPVEAGYGYTF. The CDR3 coding sequence is TGCGCCAGCAGCCAAGCCCCCGTCGAGGCTGGCTATGGCTACACCTTC.

The chain couples TRBV18 to TRBJ1-6; a possible D gene is TRBD1 (6 bases). The V gene lost 3 bases and the J gene lost 10 bases, with 16 bases spanning the gap. The CDR3 totals 15 residues. Per germline, CDR1 KGHSH and CDR2 LQKENI. The CDR3 nucleotides are TGTGCCAGCTCACCCCCCGGGACAAAGATATCACCCCTCCACTTT. Translation gives CASSPPGTKISPLHF.

This clone was picked up one time. The rearrangement uses TRBV6-2 or TRBV6-3 and TRBJ1-1; possibly TRBD1 for D (6 bases). CDR1 is MNHEY and CDR2 is SVGEGT in the germline V gene. Trimming stripped 5 bases from V and 6 bases from J, with 13 bases between. This CDR3 region has 13 residues. The CDR3 loop is CASSPQGRAEAFF. The DNA of the CDR3 is TGTGCCAGCAGTCCCCAGGGGAGAGCTGAAGCTTTCTTT.

The chain employs TRBV18 and TRBJ2-1, with a weak D call TRBD2 (6 bases). This CDR3 has 13 residues. CDR1 is KGHSH, CDR2 LQKENI, per germline. Deletions cut 5 bases from V and 7 bases from J, with 12 bases between. In DNA form, the CDR3 reads TGTGCCAGCTCAGAGTCCGGGGGTAATGAGCAGTTCTTC. This codes for CASSESGGNEQFF.

The rearrangement joins TRBV7-2 to TRBJ2-5; unclear D gene. The V and J ends lost 5 bases and 1 base respectively, with 5 bases between them. The CDR3 has 12 amino acids. From germline, CDR1 is SGHTA and CDR2 FQGNSA. DNA for the CDR3: TGTGCCAGCAGCCCCTCCCAAGAGACCCAGTACTTC. Translating it yields CASSPSQETQYF.

The chain uses TRBV19 and TRBJ2-2; 7 bases fit TRBD2. Germline CDR1 is LNHDA and CDR2 is SQIVND (reference sequence). The CDR3 sequence is 16 residues long. With V trimmed by 1 base and J by 2 bases, 4 bases remained unmatched. The CDR3 DNA reads TGTGCCAGTAGTATAGTGGGCGGGGGTAACACCGGGGAGCTGTTTTTT. Translation gives CASSIVGGGNTGELFF.

This clone was recorded many times. The gene calls are TRBV28 and TRBJ1-3; D perhaps matches TRBD1 (5 bases). This CDR3 region has 14 residues. Trimming pared 3 bases from V and 8 bases from J, leaving 14 bases between. Germline V gene lookup returns CDR1 MDHEN and CDR2 SYDVKM. Here the CDR3 DNA reads TGTGCCAGCAGTTTTCAGGGAATTGGGTACACCATATATTTT. This encodes CASSFQGIGYTIYF. Full variable domain (outside the CDR3, taken from reference TRBV28 and TRBJ1-3): DVKVTQSSRYLVKRTGEKVFLECVQDMDHENMFWYRQDPGLGLRLIYFSYDVKMKEKGDIPEGYSVSREKKERFSLILESASTNQTSMYLCASSFQGIGYTIYFGEGSWLTVV.

The gene calls are TRBV19 and TRBJ1-3; weak D call: TRBD1 (6 bases). The germline gives CDR1 LNHDA, CDR2 SQIVND (reference sequence). CDR3 length equals 17 residues. V dropped 1 base and J dropped 0 bases, with 13 bases sitting between them. CDR3 amino acids: CASSIGGRGFSGNTIYF. Here the CDR3 DNA reads TGTGCCAGTAGTATAGGGGGCAGGGGTTTCTCTGGAAACACCATATATTTT.

The CDR3 DNA is TGTGCCAGCAATATTGAGGGTGGTGAAGATACGCAGTATTTT. Translated, it gives CASNIEGGEDTQYF. The chain recombines TRBV28 with TRBJ2-3; possible D gene TRBD2, 5 bases. The V end was cut by 7 bases, the J end by 5 bases, with 16 bases between. The CDR3 totals 14 residues. CDR1 and CDR2 from the germline V gene are MDHEN and SYDVKM. Supplemented by reference TRBV28 and TRBJ2-3, the full variable domain reads DVKVTQSSRYLVKRTGEKVFLECVQDMDHENMFWYRQDPGLGLRLIYFSYDVKMKEKGDIPEGYSVSREKKERFSLILESASTNQTSMYLCASNIEGGEDTQYFGPGTRLTVL.

This chain's CDR3 is CATSDRGQGRGEQFF. In DNA, the CDR3 is TGTGCCACCAGTGATAGGGGACAGGGGAGGGGTGAGCAGTTCTTC. This chain connects TRBV24-1 to TRBJ2-1, with 10 bases matching TRBD1. From germline, CDR1 is KGHDR and CDR2 SFDVKD. CDR3 length equals 15 residues. V trimming: 3 bases; J trimming: 9 bases; junction bases outside the gene matches: 7.

The chain carries TRBV19 and TRBJ1-2; 9 bases are a match to TRBD1. Germline V CDR1 and CDR2: LNHDA, SQIVND (reference sequence). This CDR3 has 14 amino acids. The junction had 7 bases not matched to a gene; V was cut back by 8 bases and J by 3 bases. CDR3 amino acids: CASRTGVGDYGYTF. The DNA for the CDR3 is TGTGCCAGTCGGACAGGGGTTGGGGACTATGGCTACACCTTC.

V and J are TRBV19 and TRBJ1-3; D is unclear. The V gene's germline CDR1 is LNHDA and CDR2 SQIVND (reference sequence). Trimming removed 8 bases from V and 0 bases from J, with 11 bases in between. The CDR3 totals 14 residues. This chain's CDR3 is CASRDGSSGNTIYF. The CDR3, as DNA: TGTGCCAGTCGCGACGGGAGCTCTGGAAACACCATATATTTT.

Worth noting for this clone: Mismatch with germline at one junction end may stem from a read error. The rearrangement uses TRBV19 and TRBJ2-5, with 9 bases lining up with TRBD2. The CDR3 is made up of 16 amino acids. Germline V gene data show CDR1 as LNHDA and CDR2 as SQIVND (reference sequence). CDR3 nucleotides: TGTGCCAGTAGTATCAACCGGGGGGTAGCGGGAGTGGGAATGCACTTC. As protein: CASSINRGVAGVGMHF.

The rearrangement uses TRBV9 and TRBJ1-6; 7 positions match TRBD1. V gave up 0 bases and J gave up 5 bases; unmatched junction bases: 8. Germline CDR1 reads SGDLS; CDR2 reads YYNGEE. The CDR3 extends over 17 amino acids. CDR3 residues: CASSVAGQGVDNSPLHF. The CDR3 region has the DNA TGTGCCAGCAGCGTAGCGGGGCAGGGGGTCGATAATTCACCCCTCCACTTT.

The CDR3 region is CASSLEASRDSPLHF. CDR3 DNA: TGCGCCAGCAGCTTGGAGGCCTCTCGGGATTCACCCCTCCACTTT. This chain uses TRBV5-1 with TRBJ1-6; D unresolved. This CDR3 region has 15 residues. V lost 0 bases, J lost 8 bases, and 12 bases lay in between. Germline CDR1 reads SGHRS; CDR2 reads YFSETQ.

The chain couples TRBV6-5 to TRBJ2-7, with 7 nucleotides matching TRBD2. This CDR3 is built from 13 residues. Germline values: CDR1 MNHEY, CDR2 SVGAGI. Trimming at V came to 6 bases and at J to 4 bases, leaving 6 bases not matched to a gene. CDR3 protein: CASRKGLEYEQYF. The CDR3 region has the DNA TGTGCCAGCAGGAAAGGACTAGAGTACGAGCAGTACTTC.

The chain recombines TRBV28 with TRBJ2-2; 10 nucleotides line up with TRBD1. The CDR3 is 15 residues long. In germline, CDR1 is MDHEN, CDR2 SYDVKM. The junction had 11 bases not matched to a gene; V was cut back by 11 bases and J by 5 bases. This CDR3 reads CASRTGGAWTGELFF. Written as DNA, the CDR3 is TGTGCCTCCCGGACAGGGGGGGCGTGGACCGGGGAGCTGTTTTTT.

This chain joins TRBV11-2 and TRBJ1-1; D not resolved. Germline V lookup: CDR1 SGHAT, CDR2 FQNNGV. CDR3 length: 15 amino acids. Trimming removed 7 bases at V and 7 bases at J, with 22 bases between. CDR3 in amino acids: CASNSWEGGHYEAFF. CDR3 bases: TGTGCCAGCAACTCGTGGGAGGGTGGCCATTATGAAGCTTTCTTT.

This clone was counted only a few times. The CDR3 loop is CATSDPRGFGSPLHF. Written as DNA, the CDR3 is TGTGCCACCAGTGATCCACGTGGTTTCGGGTCACCCCTCCACTTT. This chain joins TRBV24-1 and TRBJ1-6; D ambiguous. Trimming left V 3 bases short and J 10 bases short, with 15 bases between. Germline V lookup: CDR1 KGHDR, CDR2 SFDVKD. This CDR3 has 15 amino acids.

The chain links TRBV27 to TRBJ2-3, with D perhaps TRBD2 (5 bases). The CDR3 is 16 residues long. Germline V gene sequence: CDR1 MNHEY, CDR2 SMNVEV (reference sequence). Between the trimmed V and J ends, which lost 3 bases and 3 bases, there was a span of 16 bases. In nucleotides, the CDR3 is TGTGCCAGCAGTTTGGTGAGGGCCGGTAATACAGATACGCAGTATTTT. Protein sequence: CASSLVRAGNTDTQYF.

The chain is built from TRBV7-2 and TRBJ2-2; a possible D gene is TRBD2 (5 bases). Trimming took 7 bases from V and 4 from J, leaving 13 bases between them. The CDR3 loop spans 14 amino acids. Germline V gene lookup returns CDR1 SGHTA and CDR2 FQGNSA. The DNA of the CDR3 is TGTGCCAGCACCCTCATCGGAGGCACCGGGGAGCTGTTTTTT. Translation gives CASTLIGGTGELFF.

This clone was counted a few times. The V and J genes are TRBV20-1 and TRBJ1-1; unclear D gene. The V end lost 6 bases, the J end lost 8 bases, and 13 bases lay between the germline ends. The CDR3 extends over 11 amino acids. Germline loops: CDR1 DFQATT, CDR2 SNEGSKA (reference sequence). The CDR3 spells CSAPRNQEAFF. As DNA, the CDR3 is TGCAGTGCCCCGAGGAACCAAGAAGCTTTCTTT.

The V and J genes are TRBV19 and TRBJ1-5, with a possible D match to TRBD1 (6 bases). The CDR3 runs 14 residues. Germline V gene sequence: CDR1 LNHDA, CDR2 SQIVND (reference sequence). Trimming removed 7 bases from V and 5 bases from J, with 15 bases in between. The CDR3 region has the DNA TGTGCCAGTATTAGCGCGGGGGGCGATCAGCCCCAGCATTTT. It codes for CASISAGGDQPQHF.

The rearrangement joins TRBV2 to TRBJ1-3, with D uncertain. Trimming removed 3 bases from V and 0 bases from J, with 12 bases in between. The CDR3 loop spans 16 amino acids. Germline V gives CDR1 SNHLY, CDR2 FYNNEI. In DNA, the CDR3 is TGTGCCAGCAGTGACGAGTCACTGATCTCTGGAAACACCATATATTTT. It is translated as CASSDESLISGNTIYF.

This clone was detected once. The V call is TRBV7-9, the J call TRBJ2-3, with D hard to call. Per the germline V gene, CDR1 is SEHNR and CDR2 is FQNEAQ (reference sequence). Trimming pared 2 bases from V and 4 bases from J, leaving 10 bases between. The CDR3 is 14 residues long. The CDR3 DNA is TGTGCCAGCAGCTTAATGAGCGATCCAGATACGCAGTATTTT. It codes for CASSLMSDPDTQYF.

This clone rates as medium-sized. The chain is built from TRBV19 and TRBJ1-3; perhaps TRBD1 as D (5 bases). Trimming pared 7 bases from V and 0 bases from J, leaving 10 bases between. Germline CDR1 is LNHDA and CDR2 is SQIVND (reference sequence). The CDR3 contains 14 residues. The CDR3 nucleotides are TGTGCCAGTAACCCAGGGCACTCTGGAAACACCATATATTTT. Protein sequence: CASNPGHSGNTIYF.

This clone was recorded many times. V usage is TRBV11-2 and J usage is TRBJ1-2; 7 bases line up with TRBD1. After removal of 2 bases from V and 1 base from J, the junction contained 1 base not matched to a gene. CDR1 and CDR2 from the germline V gene are SGHAT and FQNNGV. This CDR3 contains 14 residues. This chain's CDR3 is CASSLQGGNYGYTF. Written as DNA, the CDR3 is TGTGCCAGCAGCTTACAGGGGGGTAACTATGGCTACACCTTC.

This chain links TRBV4-1 with TRBJ1-3; maybe TRBD1 (6 bases). CDR1 and CDR2 from the germline V gene are MGHRA and YSYEKL. V was clipped by 1 base and J by 3 bases, with 13 bases between them. The CDR3 runs to 16 residues. This chain's CDR3 is CASSQVGQRGGNTIYF. CDR3 nucleotide sequence: TGCGCCAGCAGCCAAGTCGGACAGAGAGGTGGAAACACCATATATTTT.

In its sample, this clone was seen once. The chain employs TRBV7-2 and TRBJ2-7; no definite D call. With 5 bases removed from V and 2 bases from J, the gap between germline ends came to 7 bases. This CDR3 contains 12 residues. Germline V gene data show CDR1 as SGHTA and CDR2 as FQGNSA. CDR3 DNA: TGTGCCAGCAGCCCATTAGCCTACGAGCAGTACTTC. Amino acid sequence: CASSPLAYEQYF.

The chain joins TRBV7-2 to TRBJ1-6; 8 bases match TRBD1. CDR1 is SGHTA, CDR2 FQGNSA, per germline. After removal of 3 bases from V and 6 bases from J, the junction contained 4 bases not matched to a gene. There are 15 residues in the CDR3. As DNA, the CDR3 is TGTGCCAGCAGCTTCCAAGGACAGGGTAATTCACCCCTCCACTTT. It yields the protein CASSFQGQGNSPLHF. Combining the CDR3 with reference TRBV7-2 and TRBJ1-6 gives the whole variable domain GAGVSQSPSNKVTEKGKDVELRCDPISGHTALYWYRQSLGQGLEFLIYFQGNSAPDKSGLPSDRFSAERTGGSVSTLTIQRTQQEDSAVYLCASSFQGQGNSPLHFGNGTRLTVT.

The J gene is TRBJ2-5, the V gene TRBV10-3; 8 bases fit TRBD1. Losses at the gene ends were 6 bases for V and 3 bases for J; bases not matched to a gene: 6. This CDR3 is built from 14 residues. Germline values: CDR1 ENHRY, CDR2 SYGVKD. CDR3 sequence: CAISASGGEETQYF. In DNA form, the CDR3 reads TGTGCCATCAGCGCCTCAGGGGGCGAAGAGACCCAGTACTTC.